This T cell receptor (beta chain) was profiled in a study of molecular identifiers for immune sequencing clone quantification. TCRdb re-called the PCR reads with MiXCR, one entry per CDR3 protein. This table has some 100,000 distinct CDR3 sequences, over 15% appearing once. Sorting defined naive CD8 T cells as CD8+CD4-CCR7+CD45RA+. The CDR3 loop spans 15 amino acids. The germline V gene has CDR1 SEHNR and CDR2 FQNEAQ (reference sequence). The V and J ends lost 0 bases and 7 bases, in that order; junction bases with no gene match: 8. This clonotype came up many times. The sequence came from a human donor in good health. Some libraries in this study had Jurkat cell RNA spiked in. Sequenced input: naive CD8+ T cells from blood, with Jurkat cell RNA spiked in. Indicated subset: FACS-sorted CD8+CD4-CCR7+CD45RA+ naive T cells. The chain is built from TRBV7-9 and TRBJ2-7, with 8 positions matching TRBD1. This CDR3 is CASSLAQGARGEQYF. CDR3 nucleotides: TGTGCCAGCAGCTTAGCGCAGGGGGCGAGAGGGGAGCAGTACTTC.